These 30 T cell receptor beta chains originate from one sample sequenced in a study of blood T cells in healthy people across ages. Primed by a sample-barcoded 5' primer and a J-beta primer mix, a second PCR proceeded for roughly 6 to 12 cycles. TCRdb re-analysed the 5' RACE reads in MiXCR, keeping a single row per CDR3 protein. The repertoire includes some 760,000 distinct CDR3 sequences, about 25% of them detected once, and under 4.5% sits in the top ten. A further study also used this sample, focusing on T cells of mothers and their children.

Sequenced sample: blood. The receptor set was obtained from a boy aged 5-17 years in good health.

This clonotype was counted a few times. The chain joins TRBV12-5 to TRBJ2-3; 7 nucleotides align to TRBD1. Trimming removed 3 bases from V and 4 bases from J; junction bases left unmatched: 10. This CDR3 spans 16 amino acids. Germline CDR1 is LGHNT and CDR2 is FRNRAP. In DNA, the CDR3 is TGTGCTAGTGGTTTTCCTGGACAGGACGGGGCAGATACGCAGTATTTT. Protein: CASGFPGQDGADTQYF.

This chain connects TRBV28 to TRBJ2-1, with a weak D call TRBD1 (10 bases). The CDR3 has 19 amino acids. The germline V and J ends were trimmed by 5 bases and 6 bases, with 29 bases remaining between them. Germline CDR1 reads MDHEN; CDR2 reads SYDVKM. The CDR3 loop reads CASSGAPGTGVTSGNEQFF. The CDR3 DNA reads TGTGCCAGCAGTGGGGCGCCGGGGACAGGGGTGACTAGCGGCAATGAGCAGTTCTTC.

In nucleotides, the CDR3 is TGCAGTGCTAGTACCGGGAGTGAAACCTACGAGCAGTACTTC. Translated: CSASTGSETYEQYF. This chain joins TRBV20-1 and TRBJ2-7, with D maybe TRBD2 (6 bases). This CDR3 region has 14 residues. The germline V gene has CDR1 DFQATT and CDR2 SNEGSKA (reference sequence). Trimming stripped 3 bases from V and 2 bases from J, with 14 bases between.

The chain couples TRBV20-1 to TRBJ2-7; 8 bases map to TRBD1. Germline-derived CDR1 and CDR2 are DFQATT and SNEGSKA (reference sequence). The trim removed 5 bases at V and 2 bases at J, leaving 5 bases unmatched. This CDR3 has 13 amino acids. The DNA for the CDR3 is TGCAGTGCTGTGCAGGGGGCCCCCTACGAGCAGTACTTC. Its translation: CSAVQGAPYEQYF.

This clonotype was detected ten times or more. The rearrangement uses TRBV7-9 and TRBJ2-7; 7 bases map to TRBD1. The ends lost 0 bases at V and 2 bases at J; junction bases unmatched: 4. Germline CDR1 and CDR2: SEHNR and FQNEAQ (reference sequence). The length of the CDR3 is 15 residues. The CDR3 bases are TGTGCCAGCAGCTTAGCCGGGACAGTCCCCTACGAGCAGTACTTC. This sequence encodes CASSLAGTVPYEQYF.

The chain employs TRBV9 and TRBJ1-2, with 12 positions matching TRBD1. With V trimmed by 3 bases and J by 6 bases, 6 bases remained unmatched. The CDR3 is 15 amino acids. Germline lookup yields CDR1 SGDLS and CDR2 YYNGEE. CDR3 amino acids: CASSGRDRGLDGYTF. In DNA, the CDR3 is TGTGCCAGCAGCGGAAGGGACAGGGGGCTCGATGGCTACACCTTC.

This clonotype occurred a few times. A junction end diverges from the germline sequence, so it may reflect a read error. The chain has TRBV5-6 and TRBJ2-5; TRBD1 or TRBD2 may be the D gene (5 bases each). Germline CDR1 SGHDT, CDR2 YYEEEE. The CDR3 has 16 residues. The chain's CDR3 is CAGSEPLGEKKETQYF. The CDR3 DNA follows: TGTGCCGGCAGCGAACCCCTGGGGGAAAAAAAAGAGACCCAGTACTTC.

This sequence joins TRBV29-1 and TRBJ2-1, with D unclear. V gave up 0 bases and J gave up 2 bases, with 11 bases separating them. The germline CDR1 and CDR2 sequences are SQVTM and ANQGSEA. This CDR3 is built from 15 residues. The CDR3 region is CSVEDRASPYNEQFF. The CDR3 nucleotides read TGCAGCGTTGAAGATCGAGCAAGCCCCTACAATGAGCAGTTCTTC.

The rearrangement uses TRBV7-2 and TRBJ2-5; D is perhaps TRBD1 (6 bases). CDR1 and CDR2 from the germline V gene are SGHTA and FQGNSA. The CDR3 is made up of 15 amino acids. Trimming took 4 bases from V and 4 from J, leaving 16 bases between them. This CDR3 is CASSSQGAMRETQYF. CDR3 bases: TGTGCCAGCAGCTCACAGGGAGCAATGAGAGAGACCCAGTACTTC.

The chain combines TRBV20-1 with TRBJ2-1, with 10 bases that match TRBD2. This CDR3 region has 16 residues. The V gene end was trimmed by 6 bases and the J gene end by 3 bases; junction bases not matched to a gene: 11. In germline, CDR1 is DFQATT, CDR2 SNEGSKA (reference sequence). CDR3 protein: CSAAVASGSNYNEQFF. CDR3 bases: TGCAGTGCCGCGGTGGCTAGCGGGAGTAACTACAATGAGCAGTTCTTC.

Comment on this clonotype: A junction end diverges from the germline sequence, so it may reflect a read error. The chain uses TRBV5-1 and TRBJ2-1, with a possible D match to TRBD2 (7 bases). The germline CDR1 and CDR2 sequences are SGHRS and YFSETQ. The CDR3 runs 15 residues. This CDR3 is CVSSSEGGTYNEQFF. CDR3 sequence (DNA): TGCGTCAGCAGCTCAGAGGGGGGGACCTACAATGAGCAGTTCTTC.

This clonotype showed up just a few times. The chain combines TRBV5-5 with TRBJ1-6; D may be TRBD1 (5 bases). The germline CDR1 and CDR2 sequences are SGHKS and YYEKEE (reference sequence). The CDR3 is 15 amino acids. The V gene lost 4 bases and the J gene lost 7 bases, with 15 bases spanning the gap. The CDR3 nucleotides read TGTGCCAGCAGCGTGACCGGGACCGAGAATTCACCCCTCCACTTT. The encoded protein is CASSVTGTENSPLHF.

The V call is TRBV15, the J call TRBJ2-1; D is undetermined. The J call is uncertain, as TRBJ2-7 better fits the DNA end. The germline V gene has CDR1 LNHNV and CDR2 YYDKDF (reference sequence). This CDR3 spans 12 amino acids. This CDR3 reads CATSRDDLEQYF. The CDR3 nucleotides are TGTGCCACCAGCAGAGATGACCTAGAGCAGTACTTC.

This clonotype appeared a few times. J is TRBJ2-1 and V is TRBV29-1; D gene unclear. This CDR3 has 12 residues. The V end was cut by 2 bases, the J end by 6 bases, with 8 bases between. Germline assignment: CDR1 SQVTM and CDR2 ANQGSEA. The CDR3 DNA reads as TGCAGCGTTGAAATACTATCCAATGAGCAGTTCTTC. Translated: CSVEILSNEQFF.

The chain is built from TRBV29-1 and TRBJ2-7; perhaps D is TRBD1 or TRBD2 (5 bases each). The CDR3 has 12 amino acids. CDR1 SQVTM and CDR2 ANQGSEA come from the germline V gene. Trimming shortened V by 5 bases and J by 5 bases, and 13 bases separated the two germline ends. The CDR3 coding sequence is TGCAGCGTTCTCCCGGGACGGAACGAGCAGTACTTC. Translated, it gives CSVLPGRNEQYF.

The gene calls are TRBV7-7 and TRBJ2-1, with 9 bases fitting TRBD1. From germline, CDR1 is SSHAT and CDR2 FNYEAQ (reference sequence). This CDR3 spans 15 amino acids. J lost 9 bases, V lost 5 bases, and 11 bases had no gene match. The CDR3 here is CASSIGQGNSFEQFF. The DNA for the CDR3 is TGTGCCAGCAGCATAGGACAGGGGAATTCATTTGAGCAGTTCTTC.

This clonotype was detected only a few times. A junction end diverges from the germline sequence, so it may reflect a read error. The chain combines TRBV28 with TRBJ2-5; D uncertain. The length of the CDR3 is 11 residues. Looked up from germline, CDR1 is MDHEN and CDR2 is SYDVKM. The CDR3 DNA reads as TGTGCCAGCAGTTTAGGGCGTTTCGGGTTCTTC. Translated, it gives CASSLGRFGFF.

This clonotype showed up just a few times. The chain is built from TRBV3-1 and TRBJ2-7; tentative D call: TRBD1 (6 bases). Trimming took off 2 bases at V and 3 bases at J, with 8 bases between the two ends. CDR1 is LGHDT, CDR2 YNNKEL, per germline (reference sequence). The CDR3 runs to 13 residues. CDR3 sequence reads: CASSQRDNYEQYF. The CDR3, as DNA: TGTGCCAGCAGCCAACGGGACAACTACGAGCAGTACTTC.

This chain connects TRBV7-2 to TRBJ2-5; 14 bases match TRBD2. The CDR3 loop spans 17 amino acids. Germline CDR1 and CDR2: SGHTA and FQGNSA. J lost 5 bases, V lost 5 bases, and 10 bases had no gene match. The CDR3 sequence is CASSPLTSGGARETQYF. CDR3 bases: TGTGCCAGCAGCCCACTGACTAGCGGGGGGGCGAGGGAGACCCAGTACTTC.

A few counts support this clonotype. The CDR3 DNA reads as TGCGCCAGCAACCGAATTAGCGGGAGGAGGTTTTGGTCCTACGAGCAGTACTTC. Protein product: CASNRISGRRFWSYEQYF. This chain joins TRBV5-1 and TRBJ2-7; 10 bases match TRBD2. The CDR3 is 18 amino acids. Germline V CDR1 and CDR2: SGHRS, YFSETQ. Trimming at V came to 6 bases and at J to 1 base, leaving 16 bases not matched to a gene.

The chain couples TRBV4-1 to TRBJ1-1; unclear D gene. The germline CDR1 and CDR2 sequences are MGHRA and YSYEKL. CDR3 length: 15 residues. Trimming took 4 bases from V and 8 from J, leaving 20 bases between them. CDR3 in DNA: TGCGCCAGCAGCCTCCCGGGCAAGGTGTCCCGGGAAGCTTTCTTT. As protein: CASSLPGKVSREAFF.

This clonotype came up a few times. The chain employs TRBV27 and TRBJ2-5; D gene uncertain. The J call is doubtful: the DNA matches TRBJ2-1 better. The germline V gene has CDR1 MNHEY and CDR2 SMNVEV (reference sequence). The CDR3 is made up of 11 amino acids. CDR3 sequence (DNA): TGTGCCAGCAGTATGCACAATGAGCAGTTCTTC. Translation gives CASSMHNEQFF.

The J gene is TRBJ2-1, the V gene TRBV29-1, with D maybe TRBD1 (5 bases). Trimming removed 4 bases from V and 1 base from J, with 8 bases in between. CDR1 SQVTM and CDR2 ANQGSEA come from the germline V gene. The CDR3 is made up of 13 amino acids. CDR3 in amino acids: CSVAGPSYNEQFF. The CDR3 DNA reads TGCAGCGTTGCAGGGCCTTCCTACAATGAGCAGTTCTTC.

Concerning this clonotype itself: The junction does not match germline at one end; this may be a read error. The chain recombines TRBV28 with TRBJ2-5; tentatively, D is TRBD2 (6 bases). Looked up from germline, CDR1 is MDHEN and CDR2 is SYDVKM. This CDR3 comprises 16 residues. The CDR3 is CAGSLNREKVQETQYF. The CDR3 bases are TGTGCCGGCAGTTTAAACCGGGAGAAGGTTCAAGAGACCCAGTACTTC.

This clonotype was seen repeatedly, ten times or more. The CDR3 DNA reads as TGTGCCAGCAGCGGCAGGGGGGAGACCCAGTACTTC. Amino acids: CASSGRGETQYF. This chain uses TRBV7-2 with TRBJ2-5, with 7 bases matching TRBD1. Germline CDR1 SGHTA, CDR2 FQGNSA. V was clipped by 5 bases and J by 5 bases; unmatched bases: 2. CDR3 length equals 12 residues.

This clonotype was found a few times. V and J are TRBV7-6 and TRBJ1-2; no definite D call. V lost 2 bases to trimming and J lost 0 bases, with 10 bases between them. Germline CDR1 SGHVS, CDR2 FNYEAQ. The CDR3 runs 15 residues. CDR3 amino acids: CASSLTDGPNYGYTF. CDR3 DNA sequence: TGTGCCAGCAGCTTAACCGACGGTCCTAACTATGGCTACACCTTC.

This rearrangement joins TRBV4-3 to TRBJ2-7; 7 bases are a match to TRBD2. J was trimmed by 0 bases and V by 1 base; bases with no gene match: 3. There are 15 residues in the CDR3. CDR1 and CDR2 from the germline V gene are LGHNA and YSLEER. The CDR3 sequence: CASSQVLASSYEQYF. The CDR3, as DNA: TGCGCCAGCAGCCAAGTACTAGCGAGCTCCTACGAGCAGTACTTC.

The V call is TRBV20-1, the J call TRBJ2-5; 7 bases are a match to TRBD1. Germline CDR1 DFQATT, CDR2 SNEGSKA (reference sequence). This CDR3 is built from 15 residues. The junction had 5 bases not matched to a gene; V was cut back by 0 bases and J by 1 base. The CDR3 nucleotides read TGCAGTGCTAGAGATTTTGAGGGGGCCCAAGAGACCCAGTACTTC. Protein product: CSARDFEGAQETQYF.

This clonotype was found a few times. The V call is TRBV7-2, the J call TRBJ2-5, with 10 nucleotides matching TRBD2. In germline, CDR1 is SGHTA, CDR2 FQGNSA. This CDR3 has 16 amino acids. V dropped 5 bases and J dropped 13; count of bases not matched to a gene: 19. DNA of the CDR3: TGTGCCAGCAGCCCATCCCTCCGGACTAGCGGTTCCCTGACGTACTTC. As protein: CASSPSLRTSGSLTYF.

J is TRBJ2-1 and V is TRBV9; D is possibly TRBD2 (6 bases). Germline V gene sequence: CDR1 SGDLS, CDR2 YYNGEE. CDR3 size: 19 residues. Trimming removed 0 bases from V and 1 base from J, with 20 bases in between. CDR3 nucleotides: TGTGCCAGCAGCGTAGAGTCTGGAGGAGGGCGGCCTTCCTACAATGAGCAGTTCTTC. Protein: CASSVESGGGRPSYNEQFF.